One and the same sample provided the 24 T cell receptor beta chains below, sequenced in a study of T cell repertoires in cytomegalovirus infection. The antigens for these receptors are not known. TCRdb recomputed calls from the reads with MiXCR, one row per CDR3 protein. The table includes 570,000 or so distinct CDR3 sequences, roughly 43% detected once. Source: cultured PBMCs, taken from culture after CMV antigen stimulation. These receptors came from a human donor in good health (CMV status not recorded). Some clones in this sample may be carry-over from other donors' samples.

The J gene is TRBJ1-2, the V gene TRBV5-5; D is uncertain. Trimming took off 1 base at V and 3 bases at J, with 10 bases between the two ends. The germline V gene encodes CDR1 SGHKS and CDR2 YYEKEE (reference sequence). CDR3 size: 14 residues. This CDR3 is CASSLTTQDYGYTF. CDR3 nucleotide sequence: TGTGCCAGCAGCTTGACCACCCAGGACTATGGCTACACCTTC.

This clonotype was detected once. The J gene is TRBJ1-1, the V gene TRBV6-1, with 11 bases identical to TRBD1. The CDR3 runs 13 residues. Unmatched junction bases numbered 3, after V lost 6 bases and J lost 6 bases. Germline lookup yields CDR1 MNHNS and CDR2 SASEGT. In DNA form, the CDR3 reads TGTGCCAGCAGCGGACAGGGGGCCTCTGAAGCTTTCTTT. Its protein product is CASSGQGASEAFF.

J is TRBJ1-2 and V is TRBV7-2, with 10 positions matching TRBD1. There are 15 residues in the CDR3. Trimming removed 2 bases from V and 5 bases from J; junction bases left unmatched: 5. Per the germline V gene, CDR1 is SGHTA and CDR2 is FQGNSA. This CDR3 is CASSLFGTGAYGYTF. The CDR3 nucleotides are TGTGCCAGCAGCTTATTCGGGACAGGGGCTTATGGCTACACCTTC.

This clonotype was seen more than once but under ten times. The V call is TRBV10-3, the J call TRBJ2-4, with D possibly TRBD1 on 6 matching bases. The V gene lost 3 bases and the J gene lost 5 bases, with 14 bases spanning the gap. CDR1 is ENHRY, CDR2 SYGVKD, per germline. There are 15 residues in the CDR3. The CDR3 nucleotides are TGTGCCATCAGTGATTGGGGGCGTTTGGAAAACATTCAGTACTTC. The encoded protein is CAISDWGRLENIQYF.

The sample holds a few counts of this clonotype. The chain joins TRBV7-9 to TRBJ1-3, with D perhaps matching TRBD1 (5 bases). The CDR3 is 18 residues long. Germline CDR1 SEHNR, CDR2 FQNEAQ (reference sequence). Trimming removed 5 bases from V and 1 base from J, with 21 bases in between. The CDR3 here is CASSLRETGGPSGNTIYF. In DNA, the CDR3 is TGTGCCAGCAGCCTCCGTGAAACAGGCGGCCCTTCTGGAAACACCATATATTTT.

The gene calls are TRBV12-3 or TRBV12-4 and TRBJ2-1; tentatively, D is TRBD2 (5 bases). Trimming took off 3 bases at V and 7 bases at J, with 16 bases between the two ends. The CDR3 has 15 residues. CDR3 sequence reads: CASSLAGLSRNEQFF. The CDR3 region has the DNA TGTGCCAGCAGTTTGGCCGGACTGTCAAGGAATGAGCAGTTCTTC.

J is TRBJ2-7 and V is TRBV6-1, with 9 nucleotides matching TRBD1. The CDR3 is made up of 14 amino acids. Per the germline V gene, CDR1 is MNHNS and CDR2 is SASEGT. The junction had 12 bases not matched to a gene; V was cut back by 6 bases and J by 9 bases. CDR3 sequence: CASSRDRDRVGQYF. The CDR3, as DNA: TGTGCCAGCAGCCGGGACAGGGATCGGGTCGGGCAGTACTTC.

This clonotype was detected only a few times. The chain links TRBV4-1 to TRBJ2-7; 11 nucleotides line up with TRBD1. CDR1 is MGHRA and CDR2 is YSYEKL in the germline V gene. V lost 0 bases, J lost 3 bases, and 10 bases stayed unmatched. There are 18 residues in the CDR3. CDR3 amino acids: CASSQDLFQDRGHYEQYF. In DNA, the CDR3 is TGCGCCAGCAGCCAAGATCTCTTCCAGGACAGGGGGCACTACGAGCAGTACTTC.

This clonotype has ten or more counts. CDR3 amino acids: CASSPQAGVRGAPDTQYF. DNA for the CDR3: TGTGCCAGCAGCCCCCAGGCAGGCGTGCGGGGGGCCCCAGATACGCAGTATTTT. The J gene is TRBJ2-3, the V gene TRBV7-2, with TRBD2 matching 8 bases. CDR1 is SGHTA and CDR2 is FQGNSA in the germline V gene. The CDR3 spans 18 residues. The ends lost 5 bases at V and 4 bases at J; junction bases unmatched: 17. The full variable domain, in which reference TRBV7-2 and TRBJ2-3 provide the parts outside the CDR3, is GAGVSQSPSNKVTEKGKDVELRCDPISGHTALYWYRQSLGQGLEFLIYFQGNSAPDKSGLPSDRFSAERTGGSVSTLTIQRTQQEDSAVYLCASSPQAGVRGAPDTQYFGPGTRLTVL.

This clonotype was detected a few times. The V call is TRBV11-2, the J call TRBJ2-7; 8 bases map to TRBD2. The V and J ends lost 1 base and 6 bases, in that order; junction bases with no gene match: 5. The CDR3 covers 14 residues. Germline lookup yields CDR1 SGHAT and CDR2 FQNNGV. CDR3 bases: TGTGCCAGCAGCTTAGTAGCGGGGATCTCCGAGCAGTACTTC. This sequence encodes CASSLVAGISEQYF.

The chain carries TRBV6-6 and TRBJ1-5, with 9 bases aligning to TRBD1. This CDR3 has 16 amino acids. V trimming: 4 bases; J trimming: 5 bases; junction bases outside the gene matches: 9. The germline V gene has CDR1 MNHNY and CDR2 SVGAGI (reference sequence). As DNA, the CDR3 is TGTGCCAGCAGTTCTAACGGGACAGGGTGGGATCAGCCCCAGCATTTT. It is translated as CASSSNGTGWDQPQHF.

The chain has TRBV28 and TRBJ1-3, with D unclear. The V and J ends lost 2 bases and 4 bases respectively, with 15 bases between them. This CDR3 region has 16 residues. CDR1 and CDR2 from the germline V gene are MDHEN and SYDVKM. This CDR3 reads CASSLKYRTVGNTIYF. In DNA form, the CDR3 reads TGTGCCAGCAGTTTAAAATACCGGACCGTCGGAAACACCATATATTTT.

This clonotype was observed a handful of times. DNA of the CDR3: TGTGCCAGCAGTGTGGGCATAGACAATGAGCAGTTCTTC. Its protein product is CASSVGIDNEQFF. This rearrangement joins TRBV6-1 to TRBJ2-1; D gene uncertain. Trimming pared 4 bases from V and 5 bases from J, leaving 9 bases between. The CDR3 spans 13 residues. Germline V gene lookup returns CDR1 MNHNS and CDR2 SASEGT.

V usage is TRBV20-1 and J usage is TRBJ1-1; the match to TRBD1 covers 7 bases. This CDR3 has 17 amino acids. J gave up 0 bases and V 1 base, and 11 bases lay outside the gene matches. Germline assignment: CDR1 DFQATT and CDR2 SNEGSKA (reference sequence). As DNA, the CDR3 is TGCAGTGCTAGAGGCTTACCGCCGGACAGGTTGAACACTGAAGCTTTCTTT. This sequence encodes CSARGLPPDRLNTEAFF.

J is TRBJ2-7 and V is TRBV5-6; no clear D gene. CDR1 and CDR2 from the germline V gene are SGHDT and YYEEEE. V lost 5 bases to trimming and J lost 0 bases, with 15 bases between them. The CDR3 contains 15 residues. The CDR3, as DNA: TGTGCCAGCAGTCGGACCAACGCCTACTCCTACGAGCAGTACTTC. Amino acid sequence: CASSRTNAYSYEQYF.

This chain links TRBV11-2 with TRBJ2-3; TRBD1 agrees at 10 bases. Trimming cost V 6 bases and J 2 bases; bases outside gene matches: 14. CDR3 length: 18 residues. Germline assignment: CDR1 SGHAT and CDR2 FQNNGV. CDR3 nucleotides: TGTGCCAGCAGTCGAAGGATCCGGGACAGGGGCTTCACAGATACGCAGTATTTT. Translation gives CASSRRIRDRGFTDTQYF.

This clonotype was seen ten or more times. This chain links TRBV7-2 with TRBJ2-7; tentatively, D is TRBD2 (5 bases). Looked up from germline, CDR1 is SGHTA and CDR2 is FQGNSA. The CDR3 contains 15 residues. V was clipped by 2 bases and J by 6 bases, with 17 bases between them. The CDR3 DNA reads TGTGCCAGCAGCTTATCCGGGAACCTAGAAGGCGAGCAGTACTTC. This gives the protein CASSLSGNLEGEQYF. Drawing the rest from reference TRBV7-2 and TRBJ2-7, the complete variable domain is GAGVSQSPSNKVTEKGKDVELRCDPISGHTALYWYRQSLGQGLEFLIYFQGNSAPDKSGLPSDRFSAERTGGSVSTLTIQRTQQEDSAVYLCASSLSGNLEGEQYFGPGTRLTVT.

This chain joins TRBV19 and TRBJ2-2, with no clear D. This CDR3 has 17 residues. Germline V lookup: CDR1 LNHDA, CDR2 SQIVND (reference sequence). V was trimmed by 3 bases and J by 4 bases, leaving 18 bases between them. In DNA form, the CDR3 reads TGTGCCAGTAGTATTCCCGGGCCTACGTCGAGCACCGGGGAGCTGTTTTTT. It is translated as CASSIPGPTSSTGELFF.

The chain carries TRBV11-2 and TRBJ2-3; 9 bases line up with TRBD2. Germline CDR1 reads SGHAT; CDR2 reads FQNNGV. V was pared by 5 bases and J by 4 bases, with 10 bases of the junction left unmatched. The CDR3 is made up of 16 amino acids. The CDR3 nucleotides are TGTGCCAGCAGCACACCTAGCGGGGCAAGCTCAGATACGCAGTATTTT. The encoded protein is CASSTPSGASSDTQYF.

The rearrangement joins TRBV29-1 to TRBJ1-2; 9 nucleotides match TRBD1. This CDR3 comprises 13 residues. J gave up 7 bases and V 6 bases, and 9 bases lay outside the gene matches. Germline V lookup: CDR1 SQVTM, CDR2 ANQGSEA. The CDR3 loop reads CSVYRDREAGYTF. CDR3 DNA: TGCAGCGTATACCGGGACAGGGAGGCTGGCTACACCTTC.

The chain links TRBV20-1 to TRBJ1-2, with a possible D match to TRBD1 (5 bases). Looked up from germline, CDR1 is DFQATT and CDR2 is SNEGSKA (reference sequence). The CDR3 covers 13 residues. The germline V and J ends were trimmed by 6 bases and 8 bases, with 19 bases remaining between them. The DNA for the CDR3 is TGCAGTGCGCCGGGACGGGGCTGGGAGGGCTACACCTTC. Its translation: CSAPGRGWEGYTF.

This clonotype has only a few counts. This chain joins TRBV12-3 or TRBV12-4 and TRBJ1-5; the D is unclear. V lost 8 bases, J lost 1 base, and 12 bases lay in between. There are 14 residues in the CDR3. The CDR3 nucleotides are TGTGCCAGCTCTAAGGTGGGGAGCAATCAGCCCCAGCATTTT. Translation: CASSKVGSNQPQHF.

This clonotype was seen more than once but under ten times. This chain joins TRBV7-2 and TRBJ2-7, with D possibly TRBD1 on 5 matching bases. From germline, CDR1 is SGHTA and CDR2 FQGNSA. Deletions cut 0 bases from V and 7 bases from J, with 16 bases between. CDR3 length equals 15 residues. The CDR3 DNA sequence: TGTGCCAGCAGCTTAGCCAACACGGCGAAGGGGGAGCAGTACTTC. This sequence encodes CASSLANTAKGEQYF.

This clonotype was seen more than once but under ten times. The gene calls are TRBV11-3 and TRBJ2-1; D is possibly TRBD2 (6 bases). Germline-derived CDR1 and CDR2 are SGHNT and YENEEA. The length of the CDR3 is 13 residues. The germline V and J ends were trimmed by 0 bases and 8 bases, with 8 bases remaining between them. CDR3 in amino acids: CASSLEGDYEQFF. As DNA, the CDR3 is TGTGCCAGCAGCTTAGAGGGGGACTATGAGCAGTTCTTC.